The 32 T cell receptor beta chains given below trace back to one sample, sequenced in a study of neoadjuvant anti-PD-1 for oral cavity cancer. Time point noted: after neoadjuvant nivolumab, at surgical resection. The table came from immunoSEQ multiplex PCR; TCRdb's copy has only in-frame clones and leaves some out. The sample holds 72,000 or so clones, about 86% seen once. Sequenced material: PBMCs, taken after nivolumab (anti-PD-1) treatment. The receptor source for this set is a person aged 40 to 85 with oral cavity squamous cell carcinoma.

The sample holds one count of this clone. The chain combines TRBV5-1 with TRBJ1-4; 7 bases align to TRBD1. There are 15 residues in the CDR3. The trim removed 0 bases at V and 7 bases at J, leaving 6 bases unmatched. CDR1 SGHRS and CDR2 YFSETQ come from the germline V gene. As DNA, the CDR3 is TGCGCCAGCAGCTTGGACAGGGGAGGGAGTGAAAAACTGTTTTTT. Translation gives CASSLDRGGSEKLFF. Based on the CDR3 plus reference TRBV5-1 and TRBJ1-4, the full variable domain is KAGVTQTPRYLIKTRGQQVTLSCSPISGHRSVSWYQQTPGQGLQFLFEYFSETQRNKGNFPGRFSGRQFSNSRSEMNVSTLELGDSALYLCASSLDRGGSEKLFFGSGTQLSVL.

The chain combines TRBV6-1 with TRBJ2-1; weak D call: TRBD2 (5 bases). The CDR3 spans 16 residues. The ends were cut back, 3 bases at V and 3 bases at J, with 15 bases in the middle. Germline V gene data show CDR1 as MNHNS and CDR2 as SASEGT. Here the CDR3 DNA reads TGTGCCAGCAGTGAGATGTTGAGCGGATTCTACAATGAGCAGTTCTTC. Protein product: CASSEMLSGFYNEQFF.

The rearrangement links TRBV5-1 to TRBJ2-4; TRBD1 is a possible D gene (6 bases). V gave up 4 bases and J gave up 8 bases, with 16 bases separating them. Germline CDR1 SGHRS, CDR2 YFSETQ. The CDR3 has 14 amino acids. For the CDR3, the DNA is TGCGCCAGCAGCCCGGGACAATCTTGGGACATTCAGTACTTC. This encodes CASSPGQSWDIQYF.

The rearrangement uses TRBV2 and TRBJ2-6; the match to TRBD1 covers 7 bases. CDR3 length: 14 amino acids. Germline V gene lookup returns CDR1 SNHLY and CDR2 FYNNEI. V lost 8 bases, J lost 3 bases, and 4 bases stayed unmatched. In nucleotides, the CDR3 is TGTGCCAGCGACAGGGAAAGTGGGGCCAACGTCCTGACTTTC. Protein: CASDRESGANVLTF. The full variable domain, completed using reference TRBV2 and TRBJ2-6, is EPEVTQTPSHQVTQMGQEVILRCVPISNHLYFYWYRQILGQKVEFLVSFYNNEISEKSEIFDDQFSVERPDGSNFTLKIRSTKLEDSAMYFCASDRESGANVLTFGAGSRLTVL.

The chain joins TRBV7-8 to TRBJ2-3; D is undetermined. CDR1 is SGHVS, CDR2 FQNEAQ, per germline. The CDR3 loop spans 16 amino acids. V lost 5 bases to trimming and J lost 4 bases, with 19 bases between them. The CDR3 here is CASSPPRWGNSDTQYF. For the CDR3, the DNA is TGTGCCAGCAGCCCTCCTCGCTGGGGTAACTCAGATACGCAGTATTTT.

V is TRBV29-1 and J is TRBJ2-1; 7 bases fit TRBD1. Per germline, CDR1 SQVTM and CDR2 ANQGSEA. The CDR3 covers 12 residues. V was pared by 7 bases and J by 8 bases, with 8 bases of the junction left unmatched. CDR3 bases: TGCAGCGCTACCGACAGGGTCGATGAGCAGTTCTTC. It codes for CSATDRVDEQFF.

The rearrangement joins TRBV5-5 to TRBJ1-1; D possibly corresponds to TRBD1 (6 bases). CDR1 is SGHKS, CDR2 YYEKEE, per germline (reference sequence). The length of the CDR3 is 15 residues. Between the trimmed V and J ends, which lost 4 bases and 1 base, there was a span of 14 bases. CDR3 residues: CASSHQTGTNTEAFF. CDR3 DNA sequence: TGTGCCAGCAGCCACCAAACAGGGACGAACACTGAAGCTTTCTTT.

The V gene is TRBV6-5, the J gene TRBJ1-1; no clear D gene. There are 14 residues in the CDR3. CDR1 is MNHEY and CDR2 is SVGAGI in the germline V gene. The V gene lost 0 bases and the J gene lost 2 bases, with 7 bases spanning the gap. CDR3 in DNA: TGTGCCAGCAGTTACTCACGGACCAACACTGAAGCTTTCTTT. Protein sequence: CASSYSRTNTEAFF.

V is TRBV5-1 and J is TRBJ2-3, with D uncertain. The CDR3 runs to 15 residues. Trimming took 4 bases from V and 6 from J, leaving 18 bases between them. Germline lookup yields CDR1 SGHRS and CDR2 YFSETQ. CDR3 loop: CASSTTPYWGDTQYF. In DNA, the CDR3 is TGCGCCAGCAGCACGACACCCTACTGGGGTGATACGCAGTATTTT.

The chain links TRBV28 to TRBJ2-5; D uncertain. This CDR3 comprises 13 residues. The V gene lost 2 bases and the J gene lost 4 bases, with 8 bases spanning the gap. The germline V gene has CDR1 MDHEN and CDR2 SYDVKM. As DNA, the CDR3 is TGTGCCAGCAGTTTACCCAAACCAGAGACCCAGTACTTC. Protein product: CASSLPKPETQYF.

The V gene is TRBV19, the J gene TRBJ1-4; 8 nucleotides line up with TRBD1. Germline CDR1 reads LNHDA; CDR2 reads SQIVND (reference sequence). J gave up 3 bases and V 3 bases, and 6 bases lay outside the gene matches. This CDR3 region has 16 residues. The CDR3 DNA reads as TGTGCCAGTAGTATTGGCGGGACAGGAGCTAATGAAAAACTGTTTTTT. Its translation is CASSIGGTGANEKLFF.

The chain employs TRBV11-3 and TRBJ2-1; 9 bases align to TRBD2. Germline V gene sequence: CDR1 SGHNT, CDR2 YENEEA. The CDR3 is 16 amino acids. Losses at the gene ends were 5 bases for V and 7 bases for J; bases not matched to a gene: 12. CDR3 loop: CASSPQTLTSGNEQFF. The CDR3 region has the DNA TGTGCCAGCAGCCCCCAAACCCTTACTAGCGGGAATGAGCAGTTCTTC.

CDR3 nucleotides: TGTGCCTGGAGTTTCCCAGATACGCAGTATTTT. This encodes CAWSFPDTQYF. This sequence joins TRBV30 and TRBJ2-3; D unclear. Trimming removed 2 bases at V and 4 bases at J, with 4 bases between. The CDR3 is 11 amino acids. The germline CDR1 and CDR2 sequences are GTSNPN and SVGIG (reference sequence).

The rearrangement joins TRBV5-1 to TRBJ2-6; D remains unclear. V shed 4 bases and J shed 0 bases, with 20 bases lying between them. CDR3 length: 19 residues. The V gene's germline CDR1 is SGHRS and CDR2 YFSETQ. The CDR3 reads CASSAPRGSLNSGANVLTF. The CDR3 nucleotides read TGCGCCAGCAGCGCCCCCCGTGGCAGTCTTAACTCTGGGGCCAACGTCCTGACTTTC.

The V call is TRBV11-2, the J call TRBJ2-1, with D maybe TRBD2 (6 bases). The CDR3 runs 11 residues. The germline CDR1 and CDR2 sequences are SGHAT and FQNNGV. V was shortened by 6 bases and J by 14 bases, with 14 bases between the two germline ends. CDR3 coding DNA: TGTGCCAGCAGATGGGACGGGGGTGAGTTCTTC. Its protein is CASRWDGGEFF.

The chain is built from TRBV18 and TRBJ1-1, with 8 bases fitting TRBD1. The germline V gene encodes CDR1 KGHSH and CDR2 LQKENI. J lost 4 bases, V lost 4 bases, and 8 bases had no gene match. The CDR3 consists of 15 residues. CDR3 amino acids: CASSRYRGVGTEAFF. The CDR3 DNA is TGTGCCAGCTCACGATACAGGGGGGTGGGCACTGAAGCTTTCTTT.

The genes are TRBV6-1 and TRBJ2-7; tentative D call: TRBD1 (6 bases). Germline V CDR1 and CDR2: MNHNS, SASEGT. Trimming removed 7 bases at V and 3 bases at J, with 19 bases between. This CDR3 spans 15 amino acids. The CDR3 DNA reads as TGTGCCAGCATCCAGAGAGCAGGGGCAAACTACGAGCAGTACTTC. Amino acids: CASIQRAGANYEQYF.

The CDR3 DNA follows: TGTGCCAGCACCCCGAGCGGGGGTAGCCGGATATACAATGAGCAGTTCTTC. Its translation: CASTPSGGSRIYNEQFF. The V call is TRBV7-3, the J call TRBJ2-1; the match to TRBD2 covers 8 bases. The CDR3 has 17 residues. After removal of 7 bases from V and 4 bases from J, the junction contained 15 bases not matched to a gene. Germline CDR1 is SGHTA and CDR2 is FQGTGA.

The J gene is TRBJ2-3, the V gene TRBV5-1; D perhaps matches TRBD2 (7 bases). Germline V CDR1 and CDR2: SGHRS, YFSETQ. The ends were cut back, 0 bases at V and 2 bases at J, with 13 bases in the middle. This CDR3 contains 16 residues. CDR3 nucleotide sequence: TGCGCCAGCAGCTTGGTATGGGGGGGGCCCACAGATACGCAGTATTTT. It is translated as CASSLVWGGPTDTQYF.

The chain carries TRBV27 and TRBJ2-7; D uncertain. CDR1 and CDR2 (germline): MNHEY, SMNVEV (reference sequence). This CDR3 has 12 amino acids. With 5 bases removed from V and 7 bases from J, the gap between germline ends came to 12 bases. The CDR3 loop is CASSTSRREQYF. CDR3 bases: TGTGCCAGCAGTACCAGTCGGCGAGAGCAGTACTTC.

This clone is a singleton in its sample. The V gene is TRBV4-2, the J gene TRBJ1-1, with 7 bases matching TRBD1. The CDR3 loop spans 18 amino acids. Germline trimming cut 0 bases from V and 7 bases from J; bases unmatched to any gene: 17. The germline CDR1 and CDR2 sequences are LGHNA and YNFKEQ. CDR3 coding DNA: TGTGCCAGCAGCCAAGAAGGTAAAAAAAGGGGGCGATCAGGTGAAGCTTTCTTT. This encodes CASSQEGKKRGRSGEAFF.

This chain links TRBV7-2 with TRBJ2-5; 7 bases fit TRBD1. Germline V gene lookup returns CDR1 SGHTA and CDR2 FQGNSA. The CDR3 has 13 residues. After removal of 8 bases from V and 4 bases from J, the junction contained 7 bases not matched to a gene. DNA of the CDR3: TGTGCCAGCGAGCTCAGGGGGTCAGAGACCCAGTACTTC. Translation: CASELRGSETQYF.

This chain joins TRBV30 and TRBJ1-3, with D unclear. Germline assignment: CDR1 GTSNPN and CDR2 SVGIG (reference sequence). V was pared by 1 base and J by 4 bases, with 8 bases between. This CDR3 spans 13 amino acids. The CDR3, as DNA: TGTGCCTGGAGTGCTAACAGCGGAAACACCATATATTTT. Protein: CAWSANSGNTIYF.

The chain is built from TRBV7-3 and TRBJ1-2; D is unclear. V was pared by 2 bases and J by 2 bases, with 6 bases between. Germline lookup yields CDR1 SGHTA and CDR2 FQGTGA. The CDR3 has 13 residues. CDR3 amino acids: CASSLAGNYGYTF. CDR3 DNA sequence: TGTGCCAGCAGCTTAGCCGGGAACTATGGCTACACCTTC.

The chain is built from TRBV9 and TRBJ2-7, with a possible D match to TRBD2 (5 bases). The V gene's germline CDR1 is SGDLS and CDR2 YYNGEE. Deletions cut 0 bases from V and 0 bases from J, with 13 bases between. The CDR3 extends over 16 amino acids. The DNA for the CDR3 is TGTGCCAGCAGCGTAGGTGCGAGAGGGAGCTCCTACGAGCAGTACTTC. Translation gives CASSVGARGSSYEQYF.

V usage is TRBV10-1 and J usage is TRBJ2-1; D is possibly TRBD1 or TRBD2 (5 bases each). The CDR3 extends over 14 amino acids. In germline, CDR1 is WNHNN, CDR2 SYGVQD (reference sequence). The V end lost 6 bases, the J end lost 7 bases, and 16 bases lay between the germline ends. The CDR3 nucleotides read TGCGCCAGCAGCGCCGGGACCCCAGCGAATGAGCAGTTCTTC. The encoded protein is CASSAGTPANEQFF.

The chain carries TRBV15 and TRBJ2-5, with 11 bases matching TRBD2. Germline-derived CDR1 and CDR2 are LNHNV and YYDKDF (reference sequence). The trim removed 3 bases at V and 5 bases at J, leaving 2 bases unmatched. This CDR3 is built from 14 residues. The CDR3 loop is CATSRASGRETQYF. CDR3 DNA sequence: TGTGCCACCAGCAGGGCTAGCGGGAGGGAGACCCAGTACTTC. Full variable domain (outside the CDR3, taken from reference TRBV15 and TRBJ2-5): DAMVIQNPRYQVTQFGKPVTLSCSQTLNHNVMYWYQQKSSQAPKLLFHYYDKDFNNEADTPDNFQSRRPNTSFCFLDIRSPGLGDTAMYLCATSRASGRETQYFGPGTRLLVL.

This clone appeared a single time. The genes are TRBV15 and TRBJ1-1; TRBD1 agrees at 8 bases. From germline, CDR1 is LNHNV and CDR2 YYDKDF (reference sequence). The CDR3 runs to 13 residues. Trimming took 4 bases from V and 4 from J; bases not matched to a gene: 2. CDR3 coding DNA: TGTGCCACCAGCAATCAGGGGGCCACTGAAGCTTTCTTT. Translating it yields CATSNQGATEAFF.

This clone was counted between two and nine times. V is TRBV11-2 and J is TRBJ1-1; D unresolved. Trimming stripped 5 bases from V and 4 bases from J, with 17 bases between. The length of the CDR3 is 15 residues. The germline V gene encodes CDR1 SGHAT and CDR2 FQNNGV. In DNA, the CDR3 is TGTGCCAGCAGCCCCCGCGGGGTTGCCGCCACTGAAGCTTTCTTT. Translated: CASSPRGVAATEAFF.

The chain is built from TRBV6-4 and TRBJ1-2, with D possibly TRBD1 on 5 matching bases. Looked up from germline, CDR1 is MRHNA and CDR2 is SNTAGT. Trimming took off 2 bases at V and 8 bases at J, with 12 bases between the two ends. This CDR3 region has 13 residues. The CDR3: CASSDQGSGGYTF. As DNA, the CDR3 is TGTGCCAGCAGTGACCAGGGCTCGGGAGGCTACACCTTC.

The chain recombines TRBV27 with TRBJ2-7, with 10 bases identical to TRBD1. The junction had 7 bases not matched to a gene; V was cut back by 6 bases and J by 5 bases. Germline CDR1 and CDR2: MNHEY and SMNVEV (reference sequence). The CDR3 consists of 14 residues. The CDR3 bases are TGTGCCAGCAGACCGGGACAGGGGTCCCACGAGCAGTACTTC. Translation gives CASRPGQGSHEQYF.

This chain's CDR3 is CASSLWGNEQYF. The CDR3 region has the DNA TGTGCCAGCAGTTTATGGGGGAACGAGCAGTACTTC. J is TRBJ2-7 and V is TRBV28; D remains ambiguous. Between the trimmed V and J ends, which lost 0 bases and 5 bases, there was a span of 5 bases. The CDR3 runs to 12 residues. Germline loops: CDR1 MDHEN, CDR2 SYDVKM. Together with reference TRBV28 and TRBJ2-7, the CDR3 gives the full variable domain: DVKVTQSSRYLVKRTGEKVFLECVQDMDHENMFWYRQDPGLGLRLIYFSYDVKMKEKGDIPEGYSVSREKKERFSLILESASTNQTSMYLCASSLWGNEQYFGPGTRLTVT.